Listed below are T cell receptor beta chains from one sample, sequenced in a study of cytomegalovirus exposure and HLA in healthy donors. Profiled with immunoSEQ multiplex PCR; TCRdb holds only in-frame clones, not every one. The table includes some 200,000 clones, 70% detected once. Sequencing was carried out using PBMCs. The receptors come from a middle-aged man in good health and CMV-seropositive. Each CDR3 is given with its conserved first and last residue. A D gene is named only where the DNA matches it firmly. Not every row has a clone size; where given, it reads once, few, many or a size class.

size | J | V | D | DNA | CDR3
once | TRBJ2-2 | TRBV19 | NA | TGTGCCAGTAGTCTCCCCTCCGGGTCCGGGGAGCTGTTTTTT | CASSLPSGSGELFF
NA | TRBJ2-1 | TRBV4-2 | TRBD2 | TGTGCCAGCAGCCAAGATGGCGTCCTAGCGGGTAGTGAGCAGTTCTTC | CASSQDGVLAGSEQFF
few | TRBJ2-1 | TRBV4-3 | NA | TGCGCCAGCAGCCCACATGCCCTAGGCTCTTACAATGAGCAGTTCTTC | CASSPHALGSYNEQFF
NA | TRBJ2-7 | TRBV6-5 | TRBD2 | TGTGCCAGCAGTTACAACGGACTAGACACCTACGAGCAGTACTTC | CASSYNGLDTYEQYF
NA | TRBJ1-1 | TRBV5-1 | NA | TGCGCCAGCAGCTTGGCCGCGGTTAACACTGAAGCTTTCTTT | CASSLAAVNTEAFF
NA | TRBJ1-1 | TRBV28 | NA | TGTGCCAGCAGTTTATCGGGATCTGAAGCTTTCTTT | CASSLSGSEAFF
NA | TRBJ1-4 | TRBV29-1 | NA | TGCAGCGTTGAGGAGGGGGGGCTGGGAAAACTGTTTTTT | CSVEEGGLGKLFF
NA | TRBJ1-3 | TRBV28 | NA | TGTGCCAGCAGTTCAACCGCCAGGGTTTCTGGAAACACCATATATTTT | CASSSTARVSGNTIYF
NA | TRBJ1-2 | TRBV28 | NA | TGTGCCAGCACCCCGCGGTTCTATGGCTACACCTTC | CASTPRFYGYTF
NA | TRBJ2-2 | TRBV27 | NA | TGTGCCAGCAGTTCGATTGATGGAACCGGGGAGCTGCTTTTT | CASSSIDGTGELLF
few | TRBJ2-5 | TRBV6-1 | NA | TGTGCCAGCATTTTAAGGAGGGGGGGCGGGGAGACCCAGTACTTC | CASILRRGGGETQYF
NA | TRBJ1-1 | TRBV19 | NA | TGTGCCAGTAGTATAGCAGGGTTCGGCTCTGAAGCTTTCTTT | CASSIAGFGSEAFF
once | TRBJ1-2 | TRBV9 | NA | TGTGCCAGCAGCGTAGAAGCGGGATCAGGTTATGGCTACACCTTC | CASSVEAGSGYGYTF
few | TRBJ1-6 | TRBV28 | TRBD1 | TGTGCCAGCAGTTTACTGGCCCCACAGGGGGCGGACTTAAATTCACCCCTCCACTTT | CASSLLAPQGADLNSPLHF
NA | TRBJ2-7 | TRBV7-6 | NA | TGTGCCAGCAGCATTAGCGGTTTCTCCTACGAGCAGTACTTC | CASSISGFSYEQYF
NA | TRBJ1-2 | TRBV28 | NA | TGTGCCAGCAGTGTCGGTAAGAACTATGGCTACACCTTC | CASSVGKNYGYTF
NA | TRBJ2-7 | TRBV14 | NA | TGTGCCAGCAGCCAAGTCGATCGGGGGGCTTACGAGCAGTACTTC | CASSQVDRGAYEQYF
NA | TRBJ2-2 | TRBV19 | NA | TGTGCCAGCTTAGGGTGGGAGGACACCGGGGAGCTGTTTTTT | CASLGWEDTGELFF
NA | TRBJ2-3 | TRBV5-1 | TRBD2 | TGCGCCAGCAGCTTGGGCGGGGGTTACACAGATACGCAGTATTTT | CASSLGGGYTDTQYF
NA | TRBJ1-5 | TRBV6-5 | NA | TGTGCCAGCAGCCCCCGGGGGGGCGGCAATCAGCCCCAGCATTTT | CASSPRGGGNQPQHF
NA | TRBJ1-1 | TRBV4-2 | NA | TGTGCCAGCAGCCAAGGGGGGACTTTGAACACTGAAGCTTTCTTT | CASSQGGTLNTEAFF
NA | TRBJ2-1 | TRBV9 | NA | TGTGCCAGCAGCGCTTCCCCGGGGGAGGCCTACAATGAGCAGTTCTTC | CASSASPGEAYNEQFF
few | TRBJ1-4 | TRBV12-5 | TRBD1 | TGTGCTAGTGGTGTAACCGGGACAGATGAAAAACTGTTTTTT | CASGVTGTDEKLFF
NA | TRBJ1-1 | TRBV18 | NA | TGTGCCAGCTCACCGGACATCGAGTCGGAAGCTTTCTTT | CASSPDIESEAFF
few | TRBJ1-4 | TRBV25-1 | NA | TGTGCCAGCAGTGAGTGGGGGGGTGAAAAACTGTTTTTT | CASSEWGGEKLFF
NA | TRBJ1-6 | TRBV28 | TRBD1 | TGTGCCAGCAGTCCCTCGACAGGGTTACCCCTCCACTTT | CASSPSTGLPLHF
NA | TRBJ2-2 | TRBV7-9 | NA | TGTGCCAGCAGCTTAGGACGGGACACCGGGGAGCTGTTTTTT | CASSLGRDTGELFF
NA | TRBJ2-5 | TRBV5-1 | TRBD1 | TGCGCCAGCAGCCTGAAAGGGACAGGGTCTGTGGAGACCCAGTACTTC | CASSLKGTGSVETQYF
NA | TRBJ2-1 | TRBV11-3 | NA | TGTGCCAGCAGCTTTTCAGAGGGTTACAATGAGCAGTTCTTC | CASSFSEGYNEQFF
NA | TRBJ1-2 | TRBV28 | TRBD1 | TGTGCCAGCAGCCCGAGGACAGGGACCCATCGAGACTATGGCTACACCTTC | CASSPRTGTHRDYGYTF
NA | TRBJ2-7 | TRBV2 | NA | TGTGCCAGCACGGCGGGTTCCTACGAGCAGTACTTC | CASTAGSYEQYF
NA | TRBJ1-5 | TRBV19 | NA | TGTGCCAGTAGTATAAGGAGGGATCAGCCCCAGCATTTT | CASSIRRDQPQHF
few | TRBJ2-6 | TRBV28 | TRBD1 | TGTGCCAGCAGTTTGGGACAGGCTGGGGCCAACGTCCTGACTTTC | CASSLGQAGANVLTF
once | TRBJ2-3 | TRBV27 | NA | TGTGCCAGCAGTCCCTCCCTGGGAGAGCGCACAGATACGCAGTATTTT | CASSPSLGERTDTQYF
NA | TRBJ2-7 | TRBV5-6 | TRBD1 | TGTGCCAGCTCCGGACAGGGCGGGTACGAGCAGTACTTC | CASSGQGGYEQYF
NA | TRBJ2-7 | TRBV5-1 | TRBD1 | TGCGCCAGCAACACCGGGACAGGCGCCTTCGAGCAGTACTTC | CASNTGTGAFEQYF
NA | TRBJ1-1 | TRBV7-8 | NA | TGTGCCAGCAGCTTAGCCCTGCGGACTGAAGCTTTCTTT | CASSLALRTEAFF
few | TRBJ1-1 | TRBV11-3 | NA | TGTGCCAGCAGCTTAAATAGGCGGACTGAAGCTTTCTTT | CASSLNRRTEAFF
NA | TRBJ2-7 | TRBV11-1 | NA | TGTGCCAGCAGCTCCGGGACATGGACCTACGAGCAGTACTTC | CASSSGTWTYEQYF
NA | TRBJ1-1 | TRBV29-1 | NA | TGCAGCGTTGGCGGGGGGTGGGGGAACACTGAAGCTTTCTTT | CSVGGGWGNTEAFF
NA | TRBJ1-2 | TRBV2 | NA | TGTGCCAGCAGTAGGGGACTGACTAACTATGGCTACACCTTC | CASSRGLTNYGYTF
NA | TRBJ1-1 | TRBV15 | NA | TGTGCCACCAGCAGAGATTTGGGAGCGGGCACTGAAGCTTTCTTT | CATSRDLGAGTEAFF
NA | TRBJ2-1 | TRBV29-1 | NA | TGCAGCGCCCACGAGGGCAACAATGAGCAGTTCTTC | CSAHEGNNEQFF
few | TRBJ1-1 | TRBV2 | TRBD1 | TGTGCCACCTACAGGGGGAACACTGAAGCTTTCTTT | CATYRGNTEAFF
NA | TRBJ2-3 | TRBV5-1 | TRBD2 | TGCGCCAGCCGACTAGCGGGGGGTACAGATACGCAGTATTTT | CASRLAGGTDTQYF
NA | TRBJ2-7 | TRBV6-5 | TRBD1 | TGTGCCAGCAGTCGCGACAGGGCCCAGGACGAGCAGTACTTC | CASSRDRAQDEQYF
NA | TRBJ2-5 | TRBV7-9 | TRBD1 | TGTGCCAGCAGCGGACAGGGTCCCGAGACCCAGTACTTC | CASSGQGPETQYF
NA | TRBJ2-7 | TRBV5-1 | NA | TGCGCCAGCAGCTTGGCGCAGGGAGGCGAGCAGTACTTC | CASSLAQGGEQYF
NA | TRBJ2-1 | TRBV5-1 | NA | TGCGCCAGCAGCTCCAGTCCCGAGGGTGAGCAGTTCTTC | CASSSSPEGEQFF
once | TRBJ1-3 | TRBV5-4 | TRBD1 | TGTGCCAGCAGCTTGGACAGGGGAGCAAACACCATATATTTT | CASSLDRGANTIYF
few | TRBJ2-1 | TRBV19 | NA | TGTGCCAGTAGGTCAAGGGGATACAATGAGCAGTTCTTC | CASRSRGYNEQFF
NA | TRBJ2-1 | TRBV7-2 | TRBD1 | TGTGCCAGCAGCTTCCGGGACAGCAATGAGCAGTTCTTC | CASSFRDSNEQFF
few | TRBJ1-4 | TRBV4-1 | NA | TGCGCCAGCAGCCAAGTAACAGTAAATGAAAAACTGTTTTTT | CASSQVTVNEKLFF
NA | TRBJ2-4 | TRBV5-1 | TRBD1 | TGCGCCAGCAGCGCCGGACAGGGCATGGTAAACATTCAGTACTTC | CASSAGQGMVNIQYF
once | TRBJ2-3 | TRBV10-3 | NA | TGTGCCATCAGTGTGGGTGATGAGGGTCGGTCAGATACGCAGTATTTT | CAISVGDEGRSDTQYF
NA | TRBJ2-5 | TRBV15 | TRBD2 | TGTGCCACCAGTACTCTTCCGGGACTAGCGGGGGGGCGGCAAGAGACCCAGTACTTC | CATSTLPGLAGGRQETQYF